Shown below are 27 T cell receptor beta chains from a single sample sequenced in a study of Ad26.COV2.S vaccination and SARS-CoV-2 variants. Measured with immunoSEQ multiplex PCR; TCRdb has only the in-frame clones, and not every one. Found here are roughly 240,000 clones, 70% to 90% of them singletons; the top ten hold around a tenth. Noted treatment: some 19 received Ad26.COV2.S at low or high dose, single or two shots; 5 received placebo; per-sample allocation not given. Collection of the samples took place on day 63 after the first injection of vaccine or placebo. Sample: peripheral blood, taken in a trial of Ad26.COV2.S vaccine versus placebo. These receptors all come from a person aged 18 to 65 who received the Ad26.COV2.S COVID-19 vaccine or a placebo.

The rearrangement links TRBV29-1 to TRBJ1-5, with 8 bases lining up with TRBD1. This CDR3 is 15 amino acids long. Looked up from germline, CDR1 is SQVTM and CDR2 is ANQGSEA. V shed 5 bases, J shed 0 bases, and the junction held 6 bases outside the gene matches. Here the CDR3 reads CSVSQGANSNQPQHF. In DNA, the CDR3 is TGCAGCGTTTCCCAGGGGGCGAATAGCAATCAGCCCCAGCATTTT.

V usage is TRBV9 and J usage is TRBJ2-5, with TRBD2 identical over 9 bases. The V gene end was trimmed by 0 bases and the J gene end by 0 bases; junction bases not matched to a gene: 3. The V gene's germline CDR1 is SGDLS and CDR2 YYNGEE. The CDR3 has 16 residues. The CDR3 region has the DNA TGTGCCAGCAGCGTAGGACTAGCGGCGTACCAAGAGACCCAGTACTTC. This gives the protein CASSVGLAAYQETQYF.

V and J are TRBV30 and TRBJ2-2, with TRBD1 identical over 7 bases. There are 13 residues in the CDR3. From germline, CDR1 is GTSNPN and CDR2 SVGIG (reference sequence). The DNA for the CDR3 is TGTGCAGGGGGCAATCAGAACACCGGGGAGCTGTTTTTT. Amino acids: CAGGNQNTGELFF.

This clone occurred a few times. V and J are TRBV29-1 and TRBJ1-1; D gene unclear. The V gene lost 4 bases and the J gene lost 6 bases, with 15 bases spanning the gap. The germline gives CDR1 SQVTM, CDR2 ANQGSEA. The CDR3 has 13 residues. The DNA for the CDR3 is TGCAGCGTTGGCCTGGGAACGAGGGCTGAAGCTTTCTTT. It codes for CSVGLGTRAEAFF. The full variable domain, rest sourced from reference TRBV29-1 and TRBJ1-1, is SAVISQKPSRDICQRGTSLTIQCQVDSQVTMMFWYRQQPGQSLTLIATANQGSEATYESGFVIDKFPISRPNLTFSTLTVSNMSPEDSSIYLCSVGLGTRAEAFFGQGTRLTVV.

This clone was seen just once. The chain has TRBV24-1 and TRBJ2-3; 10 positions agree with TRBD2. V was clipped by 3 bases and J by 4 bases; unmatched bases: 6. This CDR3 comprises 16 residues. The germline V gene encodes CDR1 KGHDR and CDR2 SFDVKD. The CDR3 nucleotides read TGTGCCACCAGTGATGCTAGCGGGAGAGGGGCAGATACGCAGTATTTT. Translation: CATSDASGRGADTQYF.

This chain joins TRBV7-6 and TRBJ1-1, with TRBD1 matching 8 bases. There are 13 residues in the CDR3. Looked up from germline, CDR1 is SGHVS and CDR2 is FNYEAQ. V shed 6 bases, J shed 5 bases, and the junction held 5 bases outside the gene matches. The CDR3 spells CASSRTGRTEAFF. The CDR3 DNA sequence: TGTGCCAGCAGTCGGACAGGGAGGACTGAAGCTTTCTTT. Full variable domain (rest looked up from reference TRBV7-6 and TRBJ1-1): GAGVSQSPRYKVTKRGQDVALRCDPISGHVSLYWYRQALGQGPEFLTYFNYEAQQDKSGLPNDRFSAERPEGSISTLTIQRTEQRDSAMYRCASSRTGRTEAFFGQGTRLTVV.

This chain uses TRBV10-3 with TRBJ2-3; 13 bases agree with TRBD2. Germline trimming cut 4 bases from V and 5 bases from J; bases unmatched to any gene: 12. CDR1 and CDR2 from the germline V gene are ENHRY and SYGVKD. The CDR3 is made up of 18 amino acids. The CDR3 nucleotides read TGTGCCATCAGTGTTCGAGGACTAGCGGGGGCTCAGGGAGATACGCAGTATTTT. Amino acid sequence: CAISVRGLAGAQGDTQYF.

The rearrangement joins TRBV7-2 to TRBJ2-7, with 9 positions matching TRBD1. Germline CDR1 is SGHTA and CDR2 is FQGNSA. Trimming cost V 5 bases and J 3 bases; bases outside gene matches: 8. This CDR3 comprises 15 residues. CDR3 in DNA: TGTGCCAGCAGCCAAGGACAGGGGCGGATCTACGAGCAGTACTTC. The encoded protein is CASSQGQGRIYEQYF.

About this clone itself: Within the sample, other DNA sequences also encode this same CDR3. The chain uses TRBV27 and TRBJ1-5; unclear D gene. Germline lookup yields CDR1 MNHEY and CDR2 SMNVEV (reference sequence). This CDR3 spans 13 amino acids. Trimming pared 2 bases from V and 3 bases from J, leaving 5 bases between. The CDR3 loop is CASSLGLNQPQHF. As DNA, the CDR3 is TGTGCCAGCAGTTTAGGCCTCAATCAGCCCCAGCATTTT.

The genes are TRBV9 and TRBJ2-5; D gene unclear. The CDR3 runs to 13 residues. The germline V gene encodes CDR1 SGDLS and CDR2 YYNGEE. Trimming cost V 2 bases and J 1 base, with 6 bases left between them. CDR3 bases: TGTGCCAGCAGCGTCCGGAGCCAAGAGACCCAGTACTTC. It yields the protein CASSVRSQETQYF.

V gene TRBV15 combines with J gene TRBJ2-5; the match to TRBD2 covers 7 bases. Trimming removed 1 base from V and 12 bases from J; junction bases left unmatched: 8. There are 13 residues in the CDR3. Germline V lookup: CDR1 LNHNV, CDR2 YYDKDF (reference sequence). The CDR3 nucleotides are TGTGCCACCAGCAGAGTTGAGGGAGGGGAGGAGTACTTC. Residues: CATSRVEGGEEYF. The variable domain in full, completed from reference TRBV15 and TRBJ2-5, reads DAMVIQNPRYQVTQFGKPVTLSCSQTLNHNVMYWYQQKSSQAPKLLFHYYDKDFNNEADTPDNFQSRRPNTSFCFLDIRSPGLGDTAMYLCATSRVEGGEEYFGPGTRLLVL.

CDR3 sequence reads: CASSQETGAADTQYF. The CDR3 DNA sequence: TGCGCCAGCAGCCAAGAGACGGGGGCGGCGGATACGCAGTATTTT. The chain has TRBV4-3 and TRBJ2-3, with D possibly being TRBD1 or TRBD2 (6 bases each). The CDR3 has 15 amino acids. The ends were cut back, 0 bases at V and 6 bases at J, with 13 bases in the middle. Germline CDR1 is LGHNA and CDR2 is YSLEER.

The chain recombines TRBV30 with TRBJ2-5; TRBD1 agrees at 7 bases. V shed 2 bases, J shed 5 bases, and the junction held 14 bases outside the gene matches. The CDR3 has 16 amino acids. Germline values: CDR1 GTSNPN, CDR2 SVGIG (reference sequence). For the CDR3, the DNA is TGTGCCTGGAGTTCTCTTGACAGGACAGGCGGGGAGACCCAGTACTTC. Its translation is CAWSSLDRTGGETQYF.

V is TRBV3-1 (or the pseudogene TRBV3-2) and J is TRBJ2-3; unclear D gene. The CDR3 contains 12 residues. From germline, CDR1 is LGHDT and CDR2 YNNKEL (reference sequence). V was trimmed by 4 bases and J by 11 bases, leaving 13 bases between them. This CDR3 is CASSPENRQQYF. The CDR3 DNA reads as TGTGCCAGCAGCCCGGAAAACCGACAGCAGTATTTT.

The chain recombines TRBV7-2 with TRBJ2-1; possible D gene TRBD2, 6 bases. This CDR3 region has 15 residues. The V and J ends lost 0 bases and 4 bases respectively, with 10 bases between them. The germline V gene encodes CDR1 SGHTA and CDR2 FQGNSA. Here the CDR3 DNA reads TGTGCCAGCAGCTTAGCGACGGGGGTATACAATGAGCAGTTCTTC. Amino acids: CASSLATGVYNEQFF.

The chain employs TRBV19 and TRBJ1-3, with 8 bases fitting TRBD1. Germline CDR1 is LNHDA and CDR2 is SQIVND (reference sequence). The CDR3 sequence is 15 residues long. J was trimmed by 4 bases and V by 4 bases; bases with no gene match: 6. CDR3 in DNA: TGTGCCAGTAGTACCAGGGGGCAATACGGAAACACCATATATTTT. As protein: CASSTRGQYGNTIYF.

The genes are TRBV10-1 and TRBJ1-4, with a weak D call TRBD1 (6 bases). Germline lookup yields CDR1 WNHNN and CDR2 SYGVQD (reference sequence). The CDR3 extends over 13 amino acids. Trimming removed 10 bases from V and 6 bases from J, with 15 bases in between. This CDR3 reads CAKQGLWHEKLFF. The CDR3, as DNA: TGCGCCAAACAGGGTCTTTGGCATGAAAAACTGTTTTTT.

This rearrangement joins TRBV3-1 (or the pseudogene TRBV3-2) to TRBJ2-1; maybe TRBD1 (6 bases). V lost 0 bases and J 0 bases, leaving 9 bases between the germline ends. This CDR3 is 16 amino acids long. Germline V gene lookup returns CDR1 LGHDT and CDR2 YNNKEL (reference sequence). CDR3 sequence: CASSQEGAISYNEQFF. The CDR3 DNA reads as TGTGCCAGCAGCCAAGAGGGGGCCATCTCCTACAATGAGCAGTTCTTC.

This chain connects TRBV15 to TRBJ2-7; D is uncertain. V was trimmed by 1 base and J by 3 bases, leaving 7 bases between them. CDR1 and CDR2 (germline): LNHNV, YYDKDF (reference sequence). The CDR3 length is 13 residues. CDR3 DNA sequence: TGTGCCACCAGCAGAGGGCAGGACTACGAGCAGTACTTC. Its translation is CATSRGQDYEQYF.

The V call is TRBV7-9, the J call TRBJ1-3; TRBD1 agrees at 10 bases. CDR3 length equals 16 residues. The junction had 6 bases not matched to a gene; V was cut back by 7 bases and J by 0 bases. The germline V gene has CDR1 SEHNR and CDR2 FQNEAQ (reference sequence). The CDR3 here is CASITGTGVSGNTIYF. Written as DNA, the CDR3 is TGTGCCAGCATCACCGGGACAGGGGTCTCTGGAAACACCATATATTTT.

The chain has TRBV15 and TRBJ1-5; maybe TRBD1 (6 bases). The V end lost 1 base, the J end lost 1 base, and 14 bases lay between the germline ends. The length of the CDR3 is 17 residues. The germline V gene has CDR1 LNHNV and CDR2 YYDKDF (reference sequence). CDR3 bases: TGTGCCACCAGCAGAGTGGTCGGGGGGCTAAGCAATCAGCCCCAGCATTTT. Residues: CATSRVVGGLSNQPQHF.

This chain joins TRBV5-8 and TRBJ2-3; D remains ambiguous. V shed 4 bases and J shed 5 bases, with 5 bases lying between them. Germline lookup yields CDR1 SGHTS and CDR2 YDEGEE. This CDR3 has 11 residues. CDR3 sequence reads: CASSLLDTQYF. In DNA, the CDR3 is TGTGCCAGCAGCCTTCTAGATACGCAGTATTTT. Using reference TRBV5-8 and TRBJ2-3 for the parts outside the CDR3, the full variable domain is EAGVTQSPTHLIKTRGQQATLRCSPISGHTSVYWYQQALGLGLQFLLWYDEGEERNRGNFPPRFSGRQFPNYSSELNVNALELEDSALYLCASSLLDTQYFGPGTRLTVL.

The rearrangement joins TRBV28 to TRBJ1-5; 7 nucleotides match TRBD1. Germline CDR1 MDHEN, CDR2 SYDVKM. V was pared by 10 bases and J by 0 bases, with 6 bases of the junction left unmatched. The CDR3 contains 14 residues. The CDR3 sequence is CATSGTDSNQPQHF. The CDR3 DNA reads TGTGCCACCAGCGGGACAGATAGCAATCAGCCCCAGCATTTT.

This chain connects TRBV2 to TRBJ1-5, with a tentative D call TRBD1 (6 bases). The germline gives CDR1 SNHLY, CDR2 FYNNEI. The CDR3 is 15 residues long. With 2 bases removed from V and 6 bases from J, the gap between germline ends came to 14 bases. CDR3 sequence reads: CASSEFPRGGQPQHF. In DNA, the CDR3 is TGTGCCAGCAGTGAATTCCCGAGAGGGGGTCAGCCCCAGCATTTT.

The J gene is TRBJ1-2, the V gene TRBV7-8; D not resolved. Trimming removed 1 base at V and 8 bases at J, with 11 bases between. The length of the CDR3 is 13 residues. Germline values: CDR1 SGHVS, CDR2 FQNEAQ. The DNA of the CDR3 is TGTGCCAGCAGCTTAGAAGGGATGCGGGGCTACACCTTC. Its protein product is CASSLEGMRGYTF.

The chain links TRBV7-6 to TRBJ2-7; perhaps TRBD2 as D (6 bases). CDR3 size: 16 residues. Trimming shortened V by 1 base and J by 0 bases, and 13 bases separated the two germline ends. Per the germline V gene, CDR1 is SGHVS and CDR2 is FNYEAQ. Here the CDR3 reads CASSLEGSGSSYEQYF. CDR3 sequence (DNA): TGTGCCAGCAGCTTAGAGGGCTCCGGGAGCTCCTACGAGCAGTACTTC.

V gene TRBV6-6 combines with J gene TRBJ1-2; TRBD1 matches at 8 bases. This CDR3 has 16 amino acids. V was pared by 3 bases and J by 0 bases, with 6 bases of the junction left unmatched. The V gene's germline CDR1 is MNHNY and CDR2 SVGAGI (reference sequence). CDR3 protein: CASSYPTGASNYGYTF. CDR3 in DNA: TGTGCCAGCAGTTATCCGACAGGGGCCTCTAACTATGGCTACACCTTC.